In this sample, the clone carrying this T cell receptor (beta chain) turned up a few times. Its target is not known. This may be a read error, as it is one base from a much larger clone. The data stem from a study of blood T cells in healthy people across ages. A J-beta primer mix and a sample-barcoded 5' primer were used in a second PCR of about 7 to 12 cycles. TCRdb reprocessed the 5' RACE reads with MiXCR, giving one entry per CDR3 protein. This table has over a million distinct CDR3 sequences, 40% to 50% appearing once. V gave up 7 bases and J gave up 4 bases; unmatched junction bases: 8. CDR1 and CDR2 (germline): SQVTM, ANQGSEA. The CDR3 sequence is 13 residues long. Study results and limitations: Long-lived donors had more naive CD4+ cells and higher diversity than aged donors. Researchers report that TCR beta diversity correlated strongly with naive T cell percentage.

The sequence derives from a woman aged 18-29 years in good health. This chain connects TRBV29-1 to TRBJ1-2, with 8 bases fitting TRBD1. Specimen: blood. The CDR3 spells CSGGQGAAYGYTF. The CDR3 DNA follows: TGCAGCGGTGGTCAGGGGGCAGCCTATGGCTACACCTTC.